Sequencing of this T cell receptor (beta chain) was carried out in a study of metastatic and nonmetastatic thyroid tumors. Background on the study: Patients with malignant and benign thyroid disease provided blood and tumor or nodule tissue, whose repertoires were compared. The study, taken as a whole, reports: It was reported that TCR beta diversity was significantly higher in malignant thyroid tumors than benign nodules, in blood and tumor.

This clone is medium-sized within its sample. Its antigen is not known. Trimming removed 0 bases from V and 0 bases from J, with 12 bases in between. CDR1 and CDR2 from the germline V gene are MNHEY and SVGAGI. The CDR3 extends over 16 amino acids. As handled by the study authors: Across clinicopathological groups, CDR3 differences served as the basis for building a distant-metastasis classifier for papillary thyroid cancer. From the PCR reads, TCRdb re-called clones with MiXCR. The V and J calls here are based on TCRdb, not the publication. The sample contains under 20,000 clones, 3.5% to 4.5% of which appear only once. No patient had received any treatment before thyroid surgery.

The chain uses TRBV6-5 and TRBJ2-7, with a tentative D call TRBD2 (6 bases). Sequencing used tumor tissue. This receptor was identified in a female donor with papillary thyroid cancer or a benign thyroid nodule (not recorded which). Some clones in this sample may be carry-over from other donors' samples. CDR3 loop: CASSYSRVTSSYEQYF. DNA of the CDR3: TGTGCCAGCAGTTACTCGAGGGTGACTAGCTCCTACGAGCAGTACTTC.